This T cell receptor beta chain was found in a study of graft-versus-host responses after intestinal transplantation. Whole-study context: Tacrolimus and steroids were given for about 3 years to all recipients after anti-thymocyte globulin induction.

This table comes from immunoSEQ multiplex PCR, and its TCRdb copy is limited to in-frame clones, with some not included. The sample holds some 92,000 clones, more than 90% seen once. Germline values: CDR1 SGDLS, CDR2 YYNGEE. The CDR3 sequence is 16 residues long. V dropped 4 bases and J dropped 0 bases, with 14 bases sitting between them. Study observations and caveats: Graft-versus-host to host-versus-graft clonal ratios in allografts were high in patients with graft-donor T cell macrochimerism. Recipient bone marrow held GvH clones, some seen earlier in ileum or blood.

Note on this clone: Its antigen is as yet unknown.

Sequencing used unstimulated CD4+ T cells sorted from spleen or lymph node cells, obtained before intestinal transplant. V usage is TRBV9 and J usage is TRBJ2-1; D is perhaps TRBD2 (6 bases). The sequence was collected from a human donor who received an intestinal transplant. The CDR3 nucleotides read TGTGCCAGCAGCCCCGAGTGGGGAGGCTCCTACAATGAGCAGTTCTTC. Residues: CASSPEWGGSYNEQFF.